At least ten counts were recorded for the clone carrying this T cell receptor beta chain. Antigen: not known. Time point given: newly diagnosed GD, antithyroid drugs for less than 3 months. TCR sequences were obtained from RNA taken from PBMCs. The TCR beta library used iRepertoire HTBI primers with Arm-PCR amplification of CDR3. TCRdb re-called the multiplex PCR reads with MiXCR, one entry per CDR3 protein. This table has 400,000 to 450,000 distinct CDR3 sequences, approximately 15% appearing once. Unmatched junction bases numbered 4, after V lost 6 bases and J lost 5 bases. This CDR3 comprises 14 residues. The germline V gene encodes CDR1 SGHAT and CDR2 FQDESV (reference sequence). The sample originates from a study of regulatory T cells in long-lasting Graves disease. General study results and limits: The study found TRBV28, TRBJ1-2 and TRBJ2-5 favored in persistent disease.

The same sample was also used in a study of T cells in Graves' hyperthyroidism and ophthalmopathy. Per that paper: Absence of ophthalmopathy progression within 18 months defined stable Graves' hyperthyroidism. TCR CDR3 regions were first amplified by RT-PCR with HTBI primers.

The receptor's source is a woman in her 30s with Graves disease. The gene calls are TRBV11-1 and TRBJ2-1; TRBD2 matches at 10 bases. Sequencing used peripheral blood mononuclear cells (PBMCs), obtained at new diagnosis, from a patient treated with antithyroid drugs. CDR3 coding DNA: TGTGCCAGCAGAGCGGGAGGGCCGAACAATGAGCAGTTCTTC. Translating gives CASRAGGPNNEQFF.